These 21 T cell receptor beta chains originate from one sample sequenced in a study of metastatic and nonmetastatic thyroid tumors. Each patient came to thyroid surgery without any prior treatment (of any kind). Via MiXCR, TCRdb re-called the PCR reads. The table includes about 16,000 clones, around 28% detected once. Sequencing was carried out using tumor tissue. The receptors originated from a male donor with papillary thyroid cancer or a benign thyroid nodule (not recorded which). Some clones in this sample may be carry-over from other donors' samples.

This sequence joins TRBV6-2 or TRBV6-3 and TRBJ2-1; perhaps TRBD2 as D (6 bases). The germline CDR1 and CDR2 sequences are MNHEY and SVGEGT. The CDR3 extends over 14 amino acids. Trimming pared 2 bases from V and 5 bases from J, leaving 10 bases between. The CDR3 is CASSYVAGHNEQFF. DNA for the CDR3: TGTGCCAGCAGTTACGTGGCGGGGCACAATGAGCAGTTCTTC.

This clone came up a few times. The chain carries TRBV6-1 and TRBJ2-2; TRBD2 agrees at 7 bases. The CDR3 covers 13 residues. Germline CDR1 is MNHNS and CDR2 is SASEGT. V trimming: 5 bases; J trimming: 5 bases; junction bases outside the gene matches: 2. CDR3 in amino acids: CASSLAETGELFF. The DNA for the CDR3 is TGTGCCAGCAGTCTAGCGGAAACCGGGGAGCTGTTTTTT.

The J gene is TRBJ2-7, the V gene TRBV5-1; D is unresolved. In germline, CDR1 is SGHRS, CDR2 YFSETQ. V was trimmed by 4 bases and J by 0 bases, leaving 14 bases between them. There are 15 residues in the CDR3. CDR3 loop: CASSLQGWSSYEQYF. The CDR3 bases are TGCGCCAGCAGCCTACAAGGTTGGAGCTCCTACGAGCAGTACTTC.

By frequency in the sample, this clone is medium-sized. The J gene is TRBJ2-7, the V gene TRBV27; TRBD1 agrees at 9 bases. The V segment lost 6 bases and the J segment 4 bases; nucleotides outside the gene matches: 7. This CDR3 comprises 14 residues. From germline, CDR1 is MNHEY and CDR2 SMNVEV (reference sequence). CDR3 nucleotide sequence: TGTGCCAGCAGCTGGGGACAGGGAGAGTACGAGCAGTACTTC. Protein: CASSWGQGEYEQYF.

This clone has a count of ten or more. The chain recombines TRBV3-1 with TRBJ2-5; a weak D match, TRBD2 (6 bases). Germline CDR1 LGHDT, CDR2 YNNKEL (reference sequence). The CDR3 sequence is 14 residues long. V was pared by 3 bases and J by 3 bases, with 11 bases between. The DNA of the CDR3 is TGTGCCAGCAGCCACGGGGCGGGGAAAGAGACCCAGTACTTC. This codes for CASSHGAGKETQYF.

A few counts support this clone. The chain combines TRBV15 with TRBJ2-1; TRBD2 matches at 16 bases. V dropped 5 bases and J dropped 4; count of bases not matched to a gene: 5. The CDR3 totals 17 residues. The V gene's germline CDR1 is LNHNV and CDR2 YYDKDF (reference sequence). The CDR3 bases are TGTGCCACCAGCGGGACTAGCGGGAGGGCCAGATACAATGAGCAGTTCTTC. Protein sequence: CATSGTSGRARYNEQFF.

J is TRBJ1-1 and V is TRBV5-4; unclear D gene. The CDR3 is made up of 15 amino acids. Germline V gene data show CDR1 as SGHNT and CDR2 as YYREEE (reference sequence). V gave up 0 bases and J gave up 1 base, with 10 bases separating them. CDR3 protein: CASSLAYTENTEAFF. The CDR3 bases are TGTGCCAGCAGCTTGGCCTACACTGAGAACACTGAAGCTTTCTTT.

This clone occurred many times. The chain combines TRBV20-1 with TRBJ2-1; a possible D gene is TRBD2 (7 bases). CDR3 length equals 11 residues. CDR1 and CDR2 from the germline V gene are DFQATT and SNEGSKA (reference sequence). Trimming pared 3 bases from V and 15 bases from J, leaving 15 bases between. The CDR3 DNA is TGCAGTGCTAGGGGGGCCGGGGGGCGGTTCTTC. This gives the protein CSARGAGGRFF.

The V call is TRBV6-5, the J call TRBJ2-7, with 8 bases fitting TRBD1. Trimming took 2 bases from V and 0 from J; bases not matched to a gene: 3. CDR1 is MNHEY and CDR2 is SVGAGI in the germline V gene. CDR3 length: 15 amino acids. CDR3 nucleotide sequence: TGTGCCAGCAGTTACGCCGGGACAGGCTCCTACGAGCAGTACTTC. Its protein product is CASSYAGTGSYEQYF.

This clone was counted between two and nine times. A junction end diverges from the germline sequence, so it may reflect a read error. This chain's CDR3 is CASSSGSTGELFF. Here the CDR3 DNA reads TGTGCCAGCAGTAGCGGGAGCACCGGGGAGCTGTTCTTT. The chain combines TRBV6-4 with TRBJ2-2; 8 nucleotides match TRBD2. From germline, CDR1 is MRHNA and CDR2 SNTAGT. The CDR3 sequence is 13 residues long.

Only a few counts were recorded for this clone. The chain uses TRBV6-1 and TRBJ2-7, with TRBD1 identical over 10 bases. Germline V CDR1 and CDR2: MNHNS, SASEGT. The V segment lost 8 bases and the J segment 2 bases; nucleotides outside the gene matches: 9. CDR3 length equals 15 residues. The DNA of the CDR3 is TGTGCCAGCCAGCTCGGGACAGGGGCAACCTACGAGCAGTACTTC. Its translation is CASQLGTGATYEQYF.

The chain joins TRBV6-2 or TRBV6-3 to TRBJ2-3; 8 positions match TRBD2. V lost 4 bases to trimming and J lost 0 bases; unmatched junction nucleotides: 3. Germline V gene lookup returns CDR1 MNHEY and CDR2 SVGEGT. The CDR3 totals 15 residues. The CDR3 bases are TGTGCCAGCAGTTCAGCTAGCGGGAGCACAGATACGCAGTATTTT. Protein sequence: CASSSASGSTDTQYF.

By share, this clone counts as medium-sized (0.01 to 0.1%). The CDR3 protein is CSARAGVLNEQFF. The CDR3 DNA reads TGCAGTGCTAGAGCGGGAGTACTCAATGAGCAGTTCTTC. This chain links TRBV20-1 with TRBJ2-1; perhaps TRBD2 as D (6 bases). Germline V gene sequence: CDR1 DFQATT, CDR2 SNEGSKA (reference sequence). The CDR3 extends over 13 amino acids. The V and J ends lost 1 base and 6 bases respectively, with 10 bases between them.

This clone was recorded once. This chain joins TRBV11-2 and TRBJ2-7, with no clear D. The CDR3 is 12 amino acids. CDR1 is SGHAT and CDR2 is FQNNGV in the germline V gene. The V gene lost 3 bases and the J gene lost 4 bases, with 7 bases spanning the gap. Written as DNA, the CDR3 is TGTGCCAGCAGCTTGATAGGTTACGAGCAGTACTTC. Amino acids: CASSLIGYEQYF.

The rearrangement uses TRBV20-1 and TRBJ1-1; no clear D. CDR3 length: 17 residues. Germline V CDR1 and CDR2: DFQATT, SNEGSKA (reference sequence). V lost 4 bases to trimming and J lost 1 base, with 22 bases between them. For the CDR3, the DNA is TGCAGTGCTAAAGAAGGGAACGTTGGTTGGGGGAACACTGAAGCTTTCTTT. As protein: CSAKEGNVGWGNTEAFF.

This clone has more than one count but fewer than ten. A much larger clone lies one base from this, so it may be a read error. This chain uses TRBV7-9 with TRBJ2-3; a weak D match, TRBD2 (5 bases). Per germline, CDR1 SEHNR and CDR2 FQNEAQ (reference sequence). This CDR3 has 12 residues. CDR3 residues: CALSGITDTQYF. The CDR3 bases are TGTGCTTTATCGGGGATCACAGATACGCAGTATTTT.

The gene calls are TRBV20-1 and TRBJ1-2; TRBD1 agrees at 8 bases. The CDR3 runs 13 residues. Germline V lookup: CDR1 DFQATT, CDR2 SNEGSKA (reference sequence). The trim removed 1 base at V and 7 bases at J, leaving 5 bases unmatched. Here the CDR3 reads CSARARGLGGYTF. CDR3 bases: TGCAGTGCTAGAGCCAGGGGGCTTGGTGGCTACACCTTC.

Of note for this clone: A much larger clone lies a single base off, so this may be a read error. Distinct nucleotide sequences in the sample also encode this CDR3. The rearrangement links TRBV9 to TRBJ2-3, with D hard to call. V dropped 3 bases and J dropped 1 base, with 15 bases sitting between them. Germline loops: CDR1 SGDLS, CDR2 YYNGEE. The CDR3 has 16 residues. CDR3 in DNA: TGTGCCAGCAGCGACCTCCTTGGTGGAGGCACAGATACGCAGTATTTT. Its translation is CASSDLLGGGTDTQYF.

This clone was detected ten times or more. The V call is TRBV2, the J call TRBJ2-5, with a tentative D call TRBD2 (5 bases). V was cut by 11 bases and J by 3 bases, with 13 bases left in between. CDR3 size: 12 residues. Germline CDR1 and CDR2: SNHLY and FYNNEI. The chain's CDR3 is CAGKRAEETQYF. DNA for the CDR3: TGTGCCGGTAAGAGGGCAGAAGAGACCCAGTACTTC.

In its sample, this clone is medium-sized. The chain is built from TRBV5-1 and TRBJ2-5; 7 positions agree with TRBD1. The germline CDR1 and CDR2 sequences are SGHRS and YFSETQ. V shed 2 bases and J 5 bases; nucleotides not matched to a gene: 12. This CDR3 is built from 16 residues. In nucleotides, the CDR3 is TGCGCCAGCAGCTTACCCGGGACAGCCACCGGGGAGACCCAGTACTTC. It encodes CASSLPGTATGETQYF.

This chain uses TRBV5-1 with TRBJ2-7, with a possible D match to TRBD2 (5 bases). CDR3 length: 15 residues. Germline V CDR1 and CDR2: SGHRS, YFSETQ. The V and J ends lost 2 bases and 2 bases respectively, with 14 bases between them. The CDR3 coding sequence is TGCGCCAGCAGCTTAAGCGAGGGCCCCGCCTACGAGCAGTACTTC. As protein: CASSLSEGPAYEQYF.